This TCR beta chain originates from a study of PD-1 blockade in classical Hodgkin lymphoma. Clones were sequenced by immunoSEQ multiplex PCR, and TCRdb holds only the in-frame ones, with some missing. The repertoire consists of under 30,000 clones, with 70% to 85% occurring once and the leading ten covering 3.5% to 4%. V shed 5 bases and J 9 bases; nucleotides not matched to a gene: 1. The germline V gene has CDR1 SEHNR and CDR2 FQNEAQ (reference sequence). This CDR3 has 12 residues. Every one of the patients relapsed after autologous stem cell transplantation (brentuximab vedotin exposure was variable).

This receptor was taken from a human donor with classical Hodgkin lymphoma. V and J are TRBV7-9 and TRBJ1-1, with 12 bases fitting TRBD1. The specimen was peripheral blood mononuclear cells (PBMCs), collected before the second cycle of nivolumab. CDR3 sequence reads: CASSRDRGQAFF. In DNA, the CDR3 is TGTGCCAGCAGCCGGGACAGGGGGCAAGCTTTCTTT.